Described below is a single T cell receptor beta chain sequence and its context. Its matching antigen is unknown. The data are from a study of Ad26.COV2.S vaccination and SARS-CoV-2 variants. Study-wide points: Participants given vaccine showed non-spike TCR breadth similar to that of placebo recipients.

The CDR3 runs to 16 residues. V lost 2 bases and J lost 4, with 15 bases in between. Per germline, CDR1 SGHTA and CDR2 FQGNSA. Treatment reported: about 20 received Ad26.COV2.S at low or high dose, single or two shots; 5 received placebo; per-sample allocation not given. Samples analyzed were those drawn on day 63 after the first vaccine or placebo injection. SARS-CoV-2 spike from the Wuhan strain was encoded by the vaccine, an Ad26 vector. The protocol was immunoSEQ multiplex PCR, while the TCRdb copy is restricted to in-frame clones and leaves out a portion. The sample contains approximately 450,000 clones, approximately 92% of which appear only once.

This chain links TRBV7-2 with TRBJ2-1; D may correspond to TRBD1 or TRBD2 (5 bases each). This TCR was sampled from a person aged 18-60 years who received the Ad26.COV2.S COVID-19 vaccine or a placebo. The sequences come from peripheral blood, collected in a trial of Ad26.COV2.S vaccine versus placebo. This CDR3 is CASSLTAGRVYNEQFF. The CDR3 DNA is TGTGCCAGCAGCTTAACCGCGGGCAGGGTTTACAATGAGCAGTTCTTC. Variable domain in full (rest from reference TRBV7-2 and TRBJ2-1): GAGVSQSPSNKVTEKGKDVELRCDPISGHTALYWYRQSLGQGLEFLIYFQGNSAPDKSGLPSDRFSAERTGGSVSTLTIQRTQQEDSAVYLCASSLTAGRVYNEQFFGPGTRLTVL.